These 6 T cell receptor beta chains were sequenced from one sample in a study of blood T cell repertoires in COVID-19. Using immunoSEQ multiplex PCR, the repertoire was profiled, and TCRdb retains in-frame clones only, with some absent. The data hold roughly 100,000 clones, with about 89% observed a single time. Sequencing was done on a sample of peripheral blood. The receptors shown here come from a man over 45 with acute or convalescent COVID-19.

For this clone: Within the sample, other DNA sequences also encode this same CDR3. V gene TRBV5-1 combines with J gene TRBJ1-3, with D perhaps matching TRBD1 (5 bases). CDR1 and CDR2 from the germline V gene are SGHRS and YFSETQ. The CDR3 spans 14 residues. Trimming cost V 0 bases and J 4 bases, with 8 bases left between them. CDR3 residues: CASSLAGSGNTIYF. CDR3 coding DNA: TGCGCCAGCAGCTTGGCAGGGTCAGGAAACACCATATATTTT.

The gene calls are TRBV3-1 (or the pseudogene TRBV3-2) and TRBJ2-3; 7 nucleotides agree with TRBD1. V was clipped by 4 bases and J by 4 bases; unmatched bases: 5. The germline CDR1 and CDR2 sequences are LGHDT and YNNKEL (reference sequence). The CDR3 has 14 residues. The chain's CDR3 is CASSRRQGADTQYF. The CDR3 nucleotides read TGTGCCAGCAGCCGAAGACAGGGAGCAGATACGCAGTATTTT.

In DNA form, the CDR3 reads TGTGCCAGCAGCCTAGGACAGGGCAGCGAGCAGTACTTC. This gives the protein CASSLGQGSEQYF. The gene calls are TRBV5-5 and TRBJ2-7; 8 nucleotides align to TRBD1. This CDR3 spans 13 amino acids. In germline, CDR1 is SGHKS, CDR2 YYEKEE (reference sequence). The V gene end was trimmed by 4 bases and the J gene end by 6 bases; junction bases not matched to a gene: 6. Full variable domain (remainder filled in from reference TRBV5-5 and TRBJ2-7): DAGVTQSPTHLIKTRGQQVTLRCSPISGHKSVSWYQQVLGQGPQFIFQYYEKEERGRGNFPDRFSARQFPNYSSELNVNALLLGDSALYLCASSLGQGSEQYFGPGTRLTVT.

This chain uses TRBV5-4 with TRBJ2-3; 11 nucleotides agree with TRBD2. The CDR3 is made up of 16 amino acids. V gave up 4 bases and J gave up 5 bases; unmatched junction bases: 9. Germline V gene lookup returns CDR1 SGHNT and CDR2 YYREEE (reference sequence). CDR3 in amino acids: CASSPGSGRVGDTQYF. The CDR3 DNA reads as TGTGCCAGCAGCCCGGGTAGCGGGAGGGTAGGAGATACGCAGTATTTT.

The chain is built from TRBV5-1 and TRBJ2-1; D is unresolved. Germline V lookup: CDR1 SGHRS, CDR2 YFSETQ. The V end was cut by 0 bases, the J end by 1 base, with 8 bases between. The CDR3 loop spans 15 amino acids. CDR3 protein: CASSLGSVSYNEQFF. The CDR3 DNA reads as TGCGCCAGCAGCTTGGGTTCCGTTTCCTACAATGAGCAGTTCTTC.

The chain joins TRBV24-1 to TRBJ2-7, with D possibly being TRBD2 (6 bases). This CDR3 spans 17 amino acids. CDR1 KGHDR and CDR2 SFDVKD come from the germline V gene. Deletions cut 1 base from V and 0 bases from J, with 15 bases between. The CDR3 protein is CATSDFTRGDCSYEQYF. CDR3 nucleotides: TGTGCCACCAGTGATTTTACCCGCGGGGACTGCTCCTACGAGCAGTACTTC.